The rows below give T cell receptor beta chains drawn from one sample of a study of a mutant IDH1 vaccine in newly diagnosed glioma. Data came from immunoSEQ multiplex PCR; TCRdb stores just in-frame clones and leaves some out. The data show 45,000 to 60,000 clones, roughly 80% seen once. The sequenced sample was PBMCs, obtained from a glioma patient treated with radiotherapy, temozolomide or both. Receptor source: a woman aged 40 to 50 with glioma. CDR3s include the opening cysteine and the closing phenylalanine or tryptophan. The order of the fields is CDR3 length, D gene, J gene, clone size, V gene, CDR3 DNA, CDR3 protein. D genes are given only for firm matches. Rows give clone size only sometimes, using once, few, many, or a class for an expanded clone.

len: 14
d_gene: TRBD1
j_gene: TRBJ1-4
abundance: NA
v_gene: TRBV5-1
CDR3nt: TGCGCCAATCGATCTGGACAGGGGGCTGAAAAACTGTTTTTT
CDR3aa: CANRSGQGAEKLFF

len: 15
d_gene: TRBD1
j_gene: TRBJ1-2
abundance: NA
v_gene: TRBV30
CDR3nt: TGTGCCTGGAGTGCCCTTCCAGGGACAGGGGATGGCTACACCTTC
CDR3aa: CAWSALPGTGDGYTF

len: 13
d_gene: NA
j_gene: TRBJ1-1
abundance: NA
v_gene: TRBV11-1
CDR3nt: TGTGCCAGCAGCTCAATGGGAGGGACTGAAGCTTTCTTT
CDR3aa: CASSSMGGTEAFF

len: 15
d_gene: NA
j_gene: TRBJ1-3
abundance: NA
v_gene: TRBV5-1
CDR3nt: TGCGCCAGCAGCTTGGCGGGGGGTTCTGGAAACACCATATATTTT
CDR3aa: CASSLAGGSGNTIYF

len: 16
d_gene: TRBD1
j_gene: TRBJ2-5
abundance: NA
v_gene: TRBV4-1
CDR3nt: TGCGCCAGCAGCCGAGCCGGACAGGGCTCGTCAGAGACCCAGTACTTC
CDR3aa: CASSRAGQGSSETQYF

len: 13
d_gene: NA
j_gene: TRBJ2-2
abundance: NA
v_gene: TRBV9
CDR3nt: TGTGCCAGCAGCCGGTCAGAAGGCGGGGAGCTGTTTTTT
CDR3aa: CASSRSEGGELFF

len: 15
d_gene: NA
j_gene: TRBJ1-5
abundance: NA
v_gene: TRBV5-1
CDR3nt: TGCGCCAGCAGCTTGTTTGTGGGGGGCAATCAGCCCCAGCATTTT
CDR3aa: CASSLFVGGNQPQHF

len: 13
d_gene: TRBD2
j_gene: TRBJ2-1
abundance: NA
v_gene: TRBV7-9
CDR3nt: TGTGCCAGCAGCTTAGCGCAAGCGGGGGAGCAGTTCTTC
CDR3aa: CASSLAQAGEQFF

len: 18
d_gene: NA
j_gene: TRBJ2-1
abundance: NA
v_gene: TRBV10-3
CDR3nt: TGTGCCATCAGAGCCGGGACACACCTTGACCTGAATTACAATGAGCAGTTCTTC
CDR3aa: CAIRAGTHLDLNYNEQFF

len: 15
d_gene: NA
j_gene: TRBJ1-5
abundance: few
v_gene: TRBV18
CDR3nt: TGTGCCAGCTCACCTCCGGGCAGGGGTGATCAGCCCCAGCATTTT
CDR3aa: CASSPPGRGDQPQHF

len: 17
d_gene: NA
j_gene: TRBJ1-5
abundance: NA
v_gene: TRBV10-1
CDR3nt: TGCGCCAGCAGTGAAATGGAAGGGGAGGGACGAAATCAGCCCCAGCATTTT
CDR3aa: CASSEMEGEGRNQPQHF

len: 16
d_gene: NA
j_gene: TRBJ1-4
abundance: once
v_gene: TRBV6-5
CDR3nt: TGTGCCAGCAGTTACTCGACCGGACAGAATAATGAAAAACTGTTTTTT
CDR3aa: CASSYSTGQNNEKLFF

len: 14
d_gene: NA
j_gene: TRBJ2-2
abundance: NA
v_gene: TRBV7-3
CDR3nt: TGTGCCAGCAGCTTGCTGACGAACACCGGGGAGCTGTTTTTT
CDR3aa: CASSLLTNTGELFF

len: 13
d_gene: TRBD1
j_gene: TRBJ2-1
abundance: NA
v_gene: TRBV6-5
CDR3nt: TGTGCCATTGGGGGACAGGGCTTTGCTGAGCAGTTCTTC
CDR3aa: CAIGGQGFAEQFF

len: 15
d_gene: TRBD1
j_gene: TRBJ1-6
abundance: NA
v_gene: TRBV6-5
CDR3nt: TGTGCCAGCAGGGACAGGGGGCCTTCGAATTCACCCCTCCACTTT
CDR3aa: CASRDRGPSNSPLHF

len: 15
d_gene: TRBD2
j_gene: TRBJ2-3
abundance: NA
v_gene: TRBV5-4
CDR3nt: TGTGCCAGTTCATTAGCGGGGGGGGTCACAGATACGCAGTATTTT
CDR3aa: CASSLAGGVTDTQYF

len: 16
d_gene: TRBD2
j_gene: TRBJ2-1
abundance: NA
v_gene: TRBV6-6
CDR3nt: TGTGCCAGCAGGGGTGGGCTAGCGGGGGCCAGGGATGAGCAGTTCTTC
CDR3aa: CASRGGLAGARDEQFF

len: 13
d_gene: NA
j_gene: TRBJ2-4
abundance: NA
v_gene: TRBV5-4
CDR3nt: TGTGCCAGCAGCCTATCGGGCCCAAACATTCAGTACTTC
CDR3aa: CASSLSGPNIQYF

len: 13
d_gene: NA
j_gene: TRBJ2-7
abundance: NA
v_gene: TRBV6-5
CDR3nt: TGTGCCAGCCGCCTAGGATGGGCGGGCGAGCAGTACTTC
CDR3aa: CASRLGWAGEQYF

len: 13
d_gene: TRBD1
j_gene: TRBJ1-3
abundance: few
v_gene: TRBV10-3
CDR3nt: TGTGCCATCCGGGACAGCTCTGGAAACACCATATATTTT
CDR3aa: CAIRDSSGNTIYF

len: 14
d_gene: NA
j_gene: TRBJ1-6
abundance: few
v_gene: TRBV5-4
CDR3nt: TGTGCCAGCAGCTTGGATCAGTATAATTCACCCCTCCACTTT
CDR3aa: CASSLDQYNSPLHF

len: 16
d_gene: NA
j_gene: TRBJ1-2
abundance: few
v_gene: TRBV29-1
CDR3nt: TGCAGCGTTGAAGGGGCGGATCTTACCTCTAACTATGGCTACACCTTC
CDR3aa: CSVEGADLTSNYGYTF

len: 14
d_gene: NA
j_gene: TRBJ2-7
abundance: once
v_gene: TRBV5-1
CDR3nt: TGCGCCAGCAGCTCCTTCCAGGGACTTTCCGAGCAGTACTTC
CDR3aa: CASSSFQGLSEQYF

len: 16
d_gene: TRBD1
j_gene: TRBJ2-2
abundance: once
v_gene: TRBV5-1
CDR3nt: TGCGCCAGCAGTCTGGGGGCGACAGGGGGCTCCGGGGAGCTGTTTTTT
CDR3aa: CASSLGATGGSGELFF

len: 15
d_gene: NA
j_gene: TRBJ1-2
abundance: NA
v_gene: TRBV7-9
CDR3nt: TGTGCCAGCAGCTTAGGCGGGATACTCCTGCGGGGCTACACCTTC
CDR3aa: CASSLGGILLRGYTF

len: 15
d_gene: NA
j_gene: TRBJ2-1
abundance: NA
v_gene: TRBV5-1
CDR3nt: TGCGCCAGCAGCTTGGCTGGGTCCCCGGGCGGTGAGCAGTTCTTC
CDR3aa: CASSLAGSPGGEQFF

len: 15
d_gene: TRBD2
j_gene: TRBJ2-1
abundance: NA
v_gene: TRBV10-3
CDR3nt: TGTGCCATCAGTGAGCCCAGCGGGGGCCACAATGAGCAGTTCTTC
CDR3aa: CAISEPSGGHNEQFF

len: 17
d_gene: TRBD2
j_gene: TRBJ2-3
abundance: NA
v_gene: TRBV9
CDR3nt: TGTGCCAGCAGCGTAGCCCTAGCGGGGGGGGAAGGAGATACGCAGTATTTT
CDR3aa: CASSVALAGGEGDTQYF

len: 16
d_gene: NA
j_gene: TRBJ1-1
abundance: NA
v_gene: TRBV27
CDR3nt: TGTGCCAGCAGTTTATCAGGACCCATAGTTTCCACTGAAGCTTTCTTT
CDR3aa: CASSLSGPIVSTEAFF

len: 13
d_gene: NA
j_gene: TRBJ1-5
abundance: NA
v_gene: TRBV18
CDR3nt: TGTGCCAGCTCACAGGGAAGCAATCAGCCCCAGCATTTT
CDR3aa: CASSQGSNQPQHF

len: 14
d_gene: NA
j_gene: TRBJ2-1
abundance: NA
v_gene: TRBV4-3
CDR3nt: TGCGCCAGCAGCCGACAGGTTGGGGGCCATGAGCAGTTCTTC
CDR3aa: CASSRQVGGHEQFF

len: 11
d_gene: NA
j_gene: TRBJ1-1
abundance: NA
v_gene: TRBV2
CDR3nt: TGTGCCAGCAGTGCAGGGTCAGAAGCTTTCTTT
CDR3aa: CASSAGSEAFF

len: 15
d_gene: TRBD1
j_gene: TRBJ1-2
abundance: NA
v_gene: TRBV5-1
CDR3nt: TGCGCCAGCAGCTCGCCCGGACAGGTAGTCTATGGCTACACCTTC
CDR3aa: CASSSPGQVVYGYTF

len: 16
d_gene: NA
j_gene: TRBJ2-3
abundance: once
v_gene: TRBV4-2
CDR3nt: TGTGCCAGCAGCCAAGATTATGATACTAGCACAGATACGCAGTATTTT
CDR3aa: CASSQDYDTSTDTQYF

len: 14
d_gene: TRBD1
j_gene: TRBJ1-1
abundance: NA
v_gene: TRBV6-5
CDR3nt: TGTGCCAGCAGTTCTTTACAGGGGAGGACTGAAGCTTTCTTT
CDR3aa: CASSSLQGRTEAFF

len: 13
d_gene: NA
j_gene: TRBJ2-7
abundance: NA
v_gene: TRBV30
CDR3nt: TGTGCCTGGAGTGTACTACCGGGCTACGAGCAGTACTTC
CDR3aa: CAWSVLPGYEQYF

len: 14
d_gene: NA
j_gene: TRBJ1-2
abundance: NA
v_gene: TRBV6-1
CDR3nt: TGTGCCAGCAGCCCCCTGGGAGGGGACTATGGCTACACCTTC
CDR3aa: CASSPLGGDYGYTF

len: 15
d_gene: NA
j_gene: TRBJ2-3
abundance: NA
v_gene: TRBV5-6
CDR3nt: TGTGCCAGCAGCTGGATAGGGGGTAGCACAGATACGCAGTATTTT
CDR3aa: CASSWIGGSTDTQYF

len: 14
d_gene: NA
j_gene: TRBJ2-5
abundance: few
v_gene: TRBV27
CDR3nt: TGTGCCAGCAGCCAGGGGGGCTACGGGGAGACCCAGTACTTC
CDR3aa: CASSQGGYGETQYF

len: 15
d_gene: TRBD2
j_gene: TRBJ2-3
abundance: NA
v_gene: TRBV5-1
CDR3nt: TGCGCCAGCAGCTTGGTTGCGGGGGGCACAGATACGCAGTATTTT
CDR3aa: CASSLVAGGTDTQYF

len: 11
d_gene: NA
j_gene: TRBJ2-5
abundance: NA
v_gene: TRBV20-1
CDR3nt: TGCAGTGGGCCCTTCCAAGAGACCCAGTACTTC
CDR3aa: CSGPFQETQYF

len: 14
d_gene: TRBD1
j_gene: TRBJ1-2
abundance: NA
v_gene: TRBV27
CDR3nt: TGTGCCAGCAGCATCCGGACAGGAGCGATGGGCTACACCTTC
CDR3aa: CASSIRTGAMGYTF

len: 13
d_gene: NA
j_gene: TRBJ2-6
abundance: few
v_gene: TRBV30
CDR3nt: TGTGCCTGGAGGAACTCTGGGGCCAACGTCCTGACTTTC
CDR3aa: CAWRNSGANVLTF

len: 14
d_gene: NA
j_gene: TRBJ2-3
abundance: NA
v_gene: TRBV10-3
CDR3nt: TGTGCCATCAGTGAGTGGGTCGGGGCAGATACGCAGTATTTT
CDR3aa: CAISEWVGADTQYF

len: 13
d_gene: NA
j_gene: TRBJ2-3
abundance: NA
v_gene: TRBV7-9
CDR3nt: TGTGCCAGCAGCTCCGATCTCGGCGGTACGCAGTATTTT
CDR3aa: CASSSDLGGTQYF

len: 16
d_gene: NA
j_gene: TRBJ2-7
abundance: NA
v_gene: TRBV14
CDR3nt: TGTGCCAGCAGCCAAGTGTGGCAGGCCAGCTCCTACGAGCAGTACTTC
CDR3aa: CASSQVWQASSYEQYF

len: 15
d_gene: NA
j_gene: TRBJ1-1
abundance: NA
v_gene: TRBV4-1
CDR3nt: TGCGCCAGCAGCCAAGGTACGGATATGAACACTGAAGCTTTCTTT
CDR3aa: CASSQGTDMNTEAFF

len: 14
d_gene: NA
j_gene: TRBJ1-6
abundance: NA
v_gene: TRBV7-6
CDR3nt: TGTGCCAGCAGCTTACCAGGGGATAATTCACCCCTCCACTTT
CDR3aa: CASSLPGDNSPLHF

len: 13
d_gene: NA
j_gene: TRBJ1-5
abundance: NA
v_gene: TRBV30
CDR3nt: TGTGCCTGGAGCCCCCGACCTGATCAGCCCCAGCATTTT
CDR3aa: CAWSPRPDQPQHF

len: 16
d_gene: NA
j_gene: TRBJ1-4
abundance: NA
v_gene: TRBV6-5
CDR3nt: TGTGCCAGCAGTTACGGGACACTGGCAACTAATGAAAAACTGTTTTTT
CDR3aa: CASSYGTLATNEKLFF

len: 11
d_gene: NA
j_gene: TRBJ2-6
abundance: NA
v_gene: TRBV29-1
CDR3nt: TGCAGCGTTCCGGGGGCCAACGTCCTGACTTTC
CDR3aa: CSVPGANVLTF

len: 14
d_gene: NA
j_gene: TRBJ2-7
abundance: NA
v_gene: TRBV7-2
CDR3nt: TGTGCCAGCAGCCCGGACTCTTACTCCTACGAGCAGTACTTC
CDR3aa: CASSPDSYSYEQYF

len: 14
d_gene: NA
j_gene: TRBJ2-2
abundance: NA
v_gene: TRBV15
CDR3nt: TGTGCCACCAGCAGGGTCGGGTTGCCCGGGGAGCTGTTTTTT
CDR3aa: CATSRVGLPGELFF

len: 15
d_gene: NA
j_gene: TRBJ1-2
abundance: NA
v_gene: TRBV18
CDR3nt: TGTGCCAGCTCACCATGGGGAGAGGGAAACTATGGCTACACCTTC
CDR3aa: CASSPWGEGNYGYTF

len: 13
d_gene: NA
j_gene: TRBJ1-6
abundance: few
v_gene: TRBV2
CDR3nt: TGTGCCAGCAGTGATATCAGGGATTCACCCCTCCACTTT
CDR3aa: CASSDIRDSPLHF